Shown below are 2 T cell receptor beta chains from a single sample sequenced in a study of cytomegalovirus exposure and HLA in healthy donors. The table came from immunoSEQ multiplex PCR; TCRdb's copy has only in-frame clones and leaves some out. This sample carries 110,000 or so clones, 88% of them seen once, and the ten largest clones take more than 1.5%. The sequencing sample was made of PBMCs. The receptors stem from a man aged 18 to 30 in good health and CMV-seronegative.

This chain joins TRBV19 and TRBJ1-5; D is perhaps TRBD1 (6 bases). Germline V gene sequence: CDR1 LNHDA, CDR2 SQIVND (reference sequence). Between the trimmed V and J ends, which lost 6 bases and 5 bases, there was a span of 11 bases. The CDR3 contains 13 residues. This CDR3 is CASSGGRDQPQHF. CDR3 DNA sequence: TGTGCCAGTAGCGGGGGGCGAGATCAGCCCCAGCATTTT.

The chain uses TRBV7-9 and TRBJ2-7, with a tentative D call TRBD1 (5 bases). CDR1 is SEHNR and CDR2 is FQNEAQ in the germline V gene (reference sequence). The CDR3 spans 16 residues. V was trimmed by 5 bases and J by 4 bases, leaving 21 bases between them. In DNA form, the CDR3 reads TGTGCCAGCAGCCCATCTTACACGGCCAGGGTTTACGAGCAGTACTTC. Protein product: CASSPSYTARVYEQYF.